This T cell receptor (beta chain) appears in the sequencing data of a study of cytomegalovirus exposure and HLA in healthy donors. About the research overall: In an earlier analysis, 117 million unique TCR beta sequences were found from about 179 million T cells. Study-wide results and caveats: Later analysis associated a missense DCLRE1C variant with TCR beta V- and J-gene trimming. In vitro data verified a few CMV-associated chains as specific for CMV antigens. Associated with cytomegalovirus, according to the listing, were some 150 TCR beta chains.

Germline CDR1 is MNHEY and CDR2 is SMNVEV (reference sequence). The CDR3 length is 13 residues. The ends lost 5 bases at V and 14 bases at J; junction bases unmatched: 11. Turning to this clone: Its antigen is still unknown.

The PCR had 60 Vbeta and 13 Jbeta primers. Using immunoSEQ multiplex PCR, the repertoire was profiled, and TCRdb retains in-frame clones only, with some absent. The sample shows about 200,000 clones, 65% to 85% of them seen only once. The chain recombines TRBV27 with TRBJ1-4; 7 nucleotides line up with TRBD1. This sequence originates from a woman under 40 in good health and CMV-seronegative. The sequenced material came from PBMCs. The CDR3, as DNA: TGTGCCAGCAGTCCCCGGACAGGTCTTCCTCTGTTTTTT. It codes for CASSPRTGLPLFF.